A selection of T cell receptor beta chains follows, all from one sample in a study of PD-1 blockade in classical Hodgkin lymphoma. Method: immunoSEQ multiplex PCR; TCRdb's copy keeps in-frame clones and lacks some. The sample holds tens of thousands of clones, approximately 74% seen once. The material sequenced was peripheral blood mononuclear cells (PBMCs), taken at baseline. These receptors originate from a human donor with classical Hodgkin lymphoma. Both conserved end residues are part of each CDR3. D genes are given only for firm matches. A row's size may be missing; if present it is once, few, many or a size class.

clone_size j_call d_call v_call cdr3_nt cdr3_aa
few TRBJ2-2 - TRBV6-5 TGTGCCAGCAGTACCTACATGGGTATAGGGGAGCTGTTTTTT CASSTYMGIGELFF
few TRBJ2-1 - TRBV7-3 TGTGCCAGCAGCTTAATTGGGGGCAGCTCCTACAATGAGCAGTTCTTC CASSLIGGSSYNEQFF
- TRBJ2-1 TRBD2 TRBV19 TGTGCCAGTAGTATCTTTCCGGTAGCGGGAGGGGACTCCTACAATGAGCAGTTCTTC CASSIFPVAGGDSYNEQFF
- TRBJ1-2 - TRBV9 TGTGCCAGCAGCGTAGGGGAGAACTATGGCTACACCTTC CASSVGENYGYTF
- TRBJ1-6 - TRBV11-1 TGTGCCAGCAGCCGCAGTATGGATCCGGAGTATTCACCCCTCCACTTT CASSRSMDPEYSPLHF
- TRBJ1-3 - TRBV28 TGTGCCAGCAGTCTCCCGGGGGGGCAGGGAAACACCATATATTTT CASSLPGGQGNTIYF
- TRBJ2-3 - TRBV9 TGTGCCAGCAGCGTAGAGGTGTGGGGGACAAACACAGATACGCAGTATTTT CASSVEVWGTNTDTQYF
- TRBJ2-7 TRBD2 TRBV6-1 TGTGCCAGCAGTAGGACTAGACCAAATTACGAGCAGTACTTC CASSRTRPNYEQYF
few TRBJ2-3 - TRBV6-1 TGTGCCAGCAGAGACAGCACAGATACGCAGTATTTT CASRDSTDTQYF
- TRBJ2-5 TRBD2 TRBV5-6 TGTGCCAGCAGCGGCTTTGCGCGGGAGGGGGAGACCCAGTACTTC CASSGFAREGETQYF
- TRBJ1-5 - TRBV23-1 TGCGCCGGTGGGGATCAGCCCCAGCATTTT CAGGDQPQHF
- TRBJ1-3 - TRBV15 TGTGCCACCAGCAGAGACGGGAGACGGCACCTAAAGGGTAACACCATATATTTT CATSRDGRRHLKGNTIYF
- TRBJ2-1 - TRBV5-1 TGCGCCAGCAGGAAGACGGACACAACAATTAGCTCCTACAATGAGCAGTTCTTC CASRKTDTTISSYNEQFF
- TRBJ1-5 - TRBV4-3 TGCGCCAGCAGCCTTGGTAGCAATCAGCCCCAGCATTTT CASSLGSNQPQHF
- TRBJ2-1 TRBD2 TRBV2 TGTGCCAGCATCCTAGCGGGAGGCCCCCGGGGGCAGTTCTTC CASILAGGPRGQFF
- TRBJ2-1 TRBD2 TRBV11-2 TGTGCCAGCAGCTTTAGCGGGGGATGGGAGCAGTTCTTC CASSFSGGWEQFF
- TRBJ1-2 - TRBV28 TGTGCCAGCAGTTACCCACAGGGTGATGGCTACACCTTC CASSYPQGDGYTF
- TRBJ2-7 TRBD1 TRBV2 TGTGCCAGCAATTCCGGACAGGGGGGTTACGAGCAGTACTTC CASNSGQGGYEQYF
- TRBJ1-3 TRBD1 TRBV9 TGTGCCAGCAGCCTCGGACAGGGATCGAGCTCTGGAAACACCATATATTTT CASSLGQGSSSGNTIYF
few TRBJ1-2 TRBD1 TRBV28 TGTGCCAGCAGCCGGGACAGTGGGAGTTGGGGCTACACCTTC CASSRDSGSWGYTF
medium-sized TRBJ2-2 TRBD1 TRBV19 TGTGCCAGTAGTGGCTTATTGGCCCCCGGGACAGGGAACACCGGGGAGCTGTTTTTT CASSGLLAPGTGNTGELFF
- TRBJ2-1 TRBD1 TRBV19 TGTGCCAGTAGTGTGAAGGACAGGGCTCCCAATGAGCAGTTCTTC CASSVKDRAPNEQFF
- TRBJ1-1 - TRBV28 TGTGCCAGCAGTAAAAATTTGAACACTGAAGCTTTCTTT CASSKNLNTEAFF
- TRBJ1-1 - TRBV7-2 TGTGCCAGCAGCTTAGATTTCCGGGTTGACACTGAAGCTTTCTTT CASSLDFRVDTEAFF
- TRBJ2-2 TRBD1 TRBV27 TGTGCCAGCAGTGCTGAGACAGGGCGGACCGGGGAGCTGTTTTTT CASSAETGRTGELFF
few TRBJ1-2 TRBD1 TRBV28 TGTGCCAGCAGAGCACGGACAGGGGGCTTGGGGGATCACTATGGCTACACCTTC CASRARTGGLGDHYGYTF
few TRBJ2-1 TRBD2 TRBV27 TGTGCCAGCAAGTTCGCAGGCGGGAGGGCCGGGCAGTTCTTC CASKFAGGRAGQFF
- TRBJ2-3 - TRBV28 TGTGCCAGCAGTTTATGGCGGGGGCCATTCACAGATACGCAGTATTTT CASSLWRGPFTDTQYF
once TRBJ2-2 TRBD2 TRBV7-6 TGTGCCAGCACCCCTCGGCCAGCGGGAGCCACCGGGGAGCTGTTTTTT CASTPRPAGATGELFF
- TRBJ1-2 - TRBV6-5 TGTGCCAGCACCCGGACAGACAGCTATGGCTACACCTTC CASTRTDSYGYTF
few TRBJ2-3 - TRBV2 TGTGCCAGCAGTGGGGGAGGGGGCTTAGCAGATACGCAGTATTTT CASSGGGGLADTQYF
- TRBJ1-5 TRBD1 TRBV2 TGTGCCAGCACGGTGACAGGGAGCAATCAGCCCCAGCATTTT CASTVTGSNQPQHF
- TRBJ2-5 - TRBV18 TGTGCCAGCTCGCCCACACCCCGGGCAGAGACCCAGTACTTC CASSPTPRAETQYF
once TRBJ2-1 - TRBV19 TGTGCCAGTAGTTTCCTACTCGGAGAGCAGTTCTTC CASSFLLGEQFF
- TRBJ2-5 TRBD2 TRBV4-1 TGCGCCAGCAGCCAAGCGTTAGCGGGGGTTCAAGAGACCCAGTACTTC CASSQALAGVQETQYF
- TRBJ1-1 - TRBV10-3 TGTGCCATCACATCCGGGACGCAGAACACTGAAGCTTTCTTT CAITSGTQNTEAFF
- TRBJ2-6 TRBD1 TRBV27 TGTGCCAGCAGTATTACCCTTGCGGGACAGGGCTTTTCTGGGGCCAACGTCCTGACTTTC CASSITLAGQGFSGANVLTF
- TRBJ1-2 TRBD1 TRBV28 TGTGCCAGCATTGGACAGGGGTTTTCCTATGGCTACACCTTC CASIGQGFSYGYTF
- TRBJ2-5 - TRBV5-5 TGTGCCAGCAGCTTGGGGGGGTCCAGGGCAGAGACCCAGTACTTC CASSLGGSRAETQYF
- TRBJ1-1 - TRBV6-6 TGTGCCAGCACCATAACAGGGTTGAACACTGAAGCTTTCTTT CASTITGLNTEAFF
- TRBJ2-1 TRBD2 TRBV7-7 TGTGCTAGCAGCCGGACTAGCGGGAGTTATGAGCAGTTCTTC CASSRTSGSYEQFF
- TRBJ1-1 - TRBV6-1 TGTGCCAGCAGGGTGGGGTACACTGAAGCTTTCTTT CASRVGYTEAFF
medium-sized TRBJ1-6 TRBD1 TRBV5-4 TGTGCCAGCAGCTTGGACCCGGGACAGCCTAATTCACCCCTCCACTTT CASSLDPGQPNSPLHF
- TRBJ2-1 - TRBV6-5 TGTGCCAGCAGTCCTGGGACCTACAATGAGCAGTTCTTC CASSPGTYNEQFF
- TRBJ1-5 TRBD1 TRBV27 TGTGCCAGCAGTCCAGTCGAGCCGGGGACAGGGAGTATACAGCCCCAGCATTTT CASSPVEPGTGSIQPQHF
once TRBJ2-3 TRBD2 TRBV4-3 TGCGCCAGCAGCCCGGGGGGGCTCACAGATACGCAGTATTTT CASSPGGLTDTQYF
- TRBJ2-5 - TRBV5-1 TGCGCCAGCAGGTCAGGAGACACGGAGACCCAGTACTTC CASRSGDTETQYF
- TRBJ2-5 TRBD2 TRBV13 TGTGCCAGCAGCTTAAAATCGCTAGCGGGAGCCTTGGAGACCCAGTACTTC CASSLKSLAGALETQYF
- TRBJ1-4 - TRBV28 TGTGCCAGCAGTTTAGGGAGAAAACTGTTTTTT CASSLGRKLFF
- TRBJ2-5 - TRBV11-1 TGTGCCAGCAGCTTACGGGGAGGAGAGACCCAGTACTTC CASSLRGGETQYF
- TRBJ2-2 - TRBV5-4 TGTGCCAGCAGCCTGATGATCAGGCAGGGGGGGACCGGGGAGCTGTTTTTT CASSLMIRQGGTGELFF
- TRBJ2-1 TRBD1 TRBV5-6 TGTGCCAGCAGCTTGGGGGACAGGGTACACAATGAGCAGTTCTTC CASSLGDRVHNEQFF